This is a list of T cell receptor beta chains from one sample in a study of T cells after yellow fever vaccination. TCRdb reprocessed the 5' RACE reads via MiXCR and lists one record per CDR3 protein. The data contain 300,000 or so distinct CDR3 sequences, 8.1% of them seen just once; the ten biggest clones take up 15% to 20%. The input for sequencing was PBMCs, taken 45 days after the first yellow fever vaccination. The receptor set was obtained from a man aged 18 to 35 who received the YFV17D yellow fever vaccine. Each CDR3 is given with its conserved first and last residue. D genes are given only for firm matches. The size entry is marked missing in some rows and otherwise reads once, few, many or a size class.

clone size: .
J gene: TRBJ1-6
V gene: TRBV13
D gene: .
CDR3 protein: CASSLASYYNSPLHF
CDR3 DNA: TGTGCCAGCAGCTTAGCCAGCTACTATAATTCACCCCTCCACTTT

clone size: few
J gene: TRBJ1-2
V gene: TRBV18
D gene: .
CDR3 protein: CASSPMDGYGYTF
CDR3 DNA: TGTGCCAGCTCGCCTATGGACGGCTATGGCTACACCTTC

clone size: .
J gene: TRBJ2-7
V gene: TRBV7-8
D gene: TRBD2
CDR3 protein: CASSLEGTSGVEQYF
CDR3 DNA: TGTGCCAGCAGCTTAGAGGGGACTAGCGGGGTTGAGCAGTACTTC

clone size: .
J gene: TRBJ2-1
V gene: TRBV6-1
D gene: TRBD2
CDR3 protein: CASSSLTSGSYNEQFF
CDR3 DNA: TGTGCCAGCAGCTCCTTGACTAGCGGTTCCTACAATGAGCAGTTCTTC

clone size: few
J gene: TRBJ2-3
V gene: TRBV5-1
D gene: TRBD2
CDR3 protein: CASSWTGGDTDTQYF
CDR3 DNA: TGCGCCAGCAGCTGGACCGGGGGGGACACAGATACGCAGTATTTT

clone size: .
J gene: TRBJ2-1
V gene: TRBV12-3/TRBV12-4
D gene: .
CDR3 protein: CASSFQGGSNEQFF
CDR3 DNA: TGTGCCAGCAGTTTTCAGGGGGGTTCGAATGAGCAGTTCTTC

clone size: few
J gene: TRBJ2-4
V gene: TRBV5-1
D gene: .
CDR3 protein: CASSLSQAFNINLAKNIQYF
CDR3 DNA: TGCGCCAGCAGCTTGTCTCAGGCTTTCAATATTAACTTAGCCAAAAACATTCAGTACTTC

clone size: .
J gene: TRBJ1-1
V gene: TRBV7-2
D gene: .
CDR3 protein: CASTVIVNTEAFF
CDR3 DNA: TGTGCCAGCACCGTAATAGTGAACACTGAAGCTTTCTTT

clone size: few
J gene: TRBJ1-5
V gene: TRBV6-2/TRBV6-3
D gene: .
CDR3 protein: CASGAGVGNQPQHF
CDR3 DNA: TGTGCCTCCGGGGCAGGGGTGGGCAATCAGCCCCAGCATTTT

clone size: few
J gene: TRBJ1-1
V gene: TRBV28
D gene: .
CDR3 protein: CASSLGSRVGAFF
CDR3 DNA: TGTGCCAGCAGTTTAGGAAGTCGGGTTGGGGCTTTCTTT

clone size: .
J gene: TRBJ2-1
V gene: TRBV5-1
D gene: .
CDR3 protein: CASSQTVGINEQFF
CDR3 DNA: TGCGCCAGCAGCCAGACAGTTGGGATCAATGAGCAGTTCTTC